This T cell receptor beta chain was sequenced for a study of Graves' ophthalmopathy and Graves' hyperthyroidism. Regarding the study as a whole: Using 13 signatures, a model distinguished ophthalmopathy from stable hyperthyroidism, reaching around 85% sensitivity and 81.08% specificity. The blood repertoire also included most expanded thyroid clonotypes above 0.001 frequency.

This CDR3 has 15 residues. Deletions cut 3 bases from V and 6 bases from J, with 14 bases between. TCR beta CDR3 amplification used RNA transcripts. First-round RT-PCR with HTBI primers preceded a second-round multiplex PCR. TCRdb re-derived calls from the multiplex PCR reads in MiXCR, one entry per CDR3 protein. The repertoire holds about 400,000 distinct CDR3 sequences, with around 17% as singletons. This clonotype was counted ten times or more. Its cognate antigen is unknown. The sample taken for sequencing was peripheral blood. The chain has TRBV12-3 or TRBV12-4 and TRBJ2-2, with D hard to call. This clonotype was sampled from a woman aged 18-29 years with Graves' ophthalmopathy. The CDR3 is CASSFGGLGPGELFF. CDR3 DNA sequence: TGTGCCAGCAGTTTCGGCGGTTTGGGCCCCGGGGAGCTGTTTTTT.